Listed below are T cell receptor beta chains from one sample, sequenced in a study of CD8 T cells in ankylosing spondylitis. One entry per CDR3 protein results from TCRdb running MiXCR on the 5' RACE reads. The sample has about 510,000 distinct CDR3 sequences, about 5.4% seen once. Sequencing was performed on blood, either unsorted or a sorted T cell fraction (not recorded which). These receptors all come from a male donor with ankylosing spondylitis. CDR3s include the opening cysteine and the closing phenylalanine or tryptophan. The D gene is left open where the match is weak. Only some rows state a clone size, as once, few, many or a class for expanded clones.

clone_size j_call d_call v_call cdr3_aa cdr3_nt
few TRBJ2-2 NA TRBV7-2 CASSLRWGGRSTGELFF TGTGCCAGCAGCTTAAGGTGGGGTGGCAGGTCGACCGGGGAGCTGTTTTTT
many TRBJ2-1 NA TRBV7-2 CASSLDGHRGEQFF TGTGCCAGCAGCTTAGACGGCCATCGGGGTGAGCAGTTCTTC
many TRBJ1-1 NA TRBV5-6 CASSRGGGTEAFF TGTGCCAGCAGCAGGGGGGGGGGCACTGAAGCTTTCTTT
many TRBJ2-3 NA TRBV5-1 CASSLVTGGTDTQYF TGCGCCAGCAGCTTGGTGACGGGCGGCACAGATACGCAGTATTTT
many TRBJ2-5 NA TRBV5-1 CASSKGTNQETQYF TGCGCCAGCAGCAAGGGGACAAACCAAGAGACCCAGTACTTC
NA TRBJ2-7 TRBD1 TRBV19 CASSRYSGQAPYEQYF TGTGCCAGTAGCCGTTACTCAGGACAGGCCCCCTACGAGCAGTACTTC
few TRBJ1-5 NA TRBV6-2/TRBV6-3 CASSYRAAPNQPQHF TGTGCCAGCAGTTACCGGGCAGCCCCGAATCAGCCCCAGCATTTT
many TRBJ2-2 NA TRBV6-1 CASREKNTGELFF TGTGCCAGCAGGGAAAAGAACACCGGGGAGCTGTTTTTT
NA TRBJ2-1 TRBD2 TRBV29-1 CSVQTSGSNWNEQFF TGCAGCGTCCAGACTAGCGGGAGTAATTGGAATGAGCAGTTCTTC
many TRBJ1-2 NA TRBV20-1 CSARDWIGYTF TGCAGTGCTAGAGATTGGATTGGCTACACCTTC
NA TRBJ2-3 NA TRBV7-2 CASSASGHRDTDTQYF TGTGCCAGCAGCGCATCAGGGCATAGGGACACAGATACGCAGTATTTT
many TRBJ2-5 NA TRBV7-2 CASSPGTLPRETQYF TGTGCCAGCAGCCCCGGGACTTTGCCCCGAGAGACCCAGTACTTC
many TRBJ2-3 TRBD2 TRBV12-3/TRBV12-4 CASSLILADADTQYF TGTGCCAGCAGTTTAATACTAGCGGACGCAGATACGCAGTATTTT
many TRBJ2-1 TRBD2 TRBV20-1 CSGLAGGVQFF TGCAGCGGACTAGCGGGGGGTGTGCAGTTCTTC
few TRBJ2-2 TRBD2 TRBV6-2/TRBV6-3 CASSYEAGYTGELFF TGTGCCAGCAGTTACGAAGCGGGGTACACCGGGGAGCTGTTTTTT
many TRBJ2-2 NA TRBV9 CASSVDGETNTGELFF TGTGCCAGCAGCGTAGACGGGGAGACGAACACCGGGGAGCTGTTTTTT
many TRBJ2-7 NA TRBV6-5 CASSYPGFEQYF TGTGCCAGCAGTTACCCCGGATTCGAGCAGTACTTC
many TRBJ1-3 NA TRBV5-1 CASSSEPTAYGNTIYF TGCGCCAGCAGCTCTGAACCTACCGCATATGGAAACACCATATATTTT
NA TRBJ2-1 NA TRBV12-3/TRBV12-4 CASSSYSDSYNEQFF TGTGCCAGCAGTTCTTACTCGGACTCCTACAATGAGCAGTTCTTC
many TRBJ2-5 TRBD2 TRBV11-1 CASSFYPVAGGVVETQYF TGTGCCAGCAGCTTCTACCCCGTAGCGGGAGGAGTGGTGGAGACCCAGTACTTC
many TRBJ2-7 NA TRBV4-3 CASSQRLSYEQYF TGCGCCAGCAGCCAACGGCTTTCCTACGAGCAGTACTTC
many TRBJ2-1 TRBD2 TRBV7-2 CASSLRAGESEQFF TGTGCCAGCAGCCTCCGAGCGGGAGAAAGCGAGCAGTTCTTC
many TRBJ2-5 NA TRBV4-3 CASSQAVGDSETQYF TGCGCCAGCAGCCAAGCGGTAGGGGACTCGGAGACCCAGTACTTC
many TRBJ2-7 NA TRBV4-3 CASSQDLGSSSYEQYF TGCGCCAGCAGCCAAGATCTAGGGTCCAGCTCCTACGAGCAGTACTTC